This T cell receptor beta chain was obtained from a study of blood T cell repertoires in COVID-19. Original processing methods: Cell counts per sample came from amplifying reference gene primers. Data came from immunoSEQ multiplex PCR; TCRdb stores just in-frame clones and leaves some out. Clonal size and the V and J genes are those of that table, whereas D and trimming came from the DNA. The repertoire has about 220,000 clones, approximately 82% of them found once; the top ten carry approximately 3.8%. Germline lookup yields CDR1 LNHDA and CDR2 SQIVND (reference sequence). The length of the CDR3 is 15 residues. The junction had 11 bases not matched to a gene; V was cut back by 7 bases and J by 4 bases.

The sequenced sample was peripheral blood. V is TRBV19 and J is TRBJ1-2; 8 nucleotides align to TRBD1. The receptor was isolated from a woman of 80 years or more with acute or convalescent COVID-19. CDR3 in amino acids: CASTAPVGQAYGYTF. CDR3 DNA: TGTGCCAGTACCGCTCCGGTGGGACAGGCCTATGGCTACACCTTC. The variable domain in full, completed from reference TRBV19 and TRBJ1-2, reads DGGITQSPKYLFRKEGQNVTLSCEQNLNHDAMYWYRQDPGQGLRLIYYSQIVNDFQKGDIAEGYSVSREKKESFPLTVTSAQKNPTAFYLCASTAPVGQAYGYTFGSGTRLTVV.